This T cell receptor beta chain originates from a study of shared clonotypes between healthy human individuals. Data came from immunoSEQ multiplex PCR; TCRdb stores just in-frame clones and leaves some out. The profile covers more than 2,000,000 clones, with roughly nine tenths appearing a single time and 0.14% taken by the ten largest. The receptor's source is a man between 18 and 29 years old in good health. Sequences were obtained from naive CD4+ T cells sorted from blood. As to subset: CD45RA+ positively selected.

The CDR3 DNA reads as TGTGCCTGGAGTGAAGGACCTAGTCCCCAGCATTTT. This codes for CAWSEGPSPQHF. The rearrangement uses TRBV30 and TRBJ1-5; D gene ambiguous. The CDR3 length is 12 residues. Per germline, CDR1 GTSNPN and CDR2 SVGIG (reference sequence). V lost 1 base, J lost 10 bases, and 11 bases lay in between. Variable domain in full (rest from reference TRBV30 and TRBJ1-5): SQTIHQWPATLVQPVGSPLSLECTVEGTSNPNLYWYRQAAGRGLQLLFYSVGIGQISSEVPQNLSASRPQDRQFILSSKKLLLSDSGFYLCAWSEGPSPQHFGDGTRLSIL.